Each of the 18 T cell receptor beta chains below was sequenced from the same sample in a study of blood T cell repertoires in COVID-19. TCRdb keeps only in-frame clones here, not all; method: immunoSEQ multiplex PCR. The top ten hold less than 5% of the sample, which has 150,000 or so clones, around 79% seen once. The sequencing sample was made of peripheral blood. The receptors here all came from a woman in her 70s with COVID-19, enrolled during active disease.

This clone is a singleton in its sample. CDR3 protein: CASSPNRGEEHTQYF. CDR3 sequence (DNA): TGTGCCAGCAGCCCTAACAGGGGGGAAGAGCATACGCAGTATTTT. The chain has TRBV11-2 and TRBJ2-3; TRBD1 matches 8 bases. This CDR3 region has 15 residues. Germline values: CDR1 SGHAT, CDR2 FQNNGV. Germline trimming cut 5 bases from V and 7 bases from J; bases unmatched to any gene: 11. The complete variable domain, with remaining parts taken from reference TRBV11-2 and TRBJ2-3, reads EAGVAQSPRYKIIEKRQSVAFWCNPISGHATLYWYQQILGQGPKLLIQFQNNGVVDDSQLPKDRFSAERLKGVDSTLKIQPAKLEDSAVYLCASSPNRGEEHTQYFGPGTRLTVL.

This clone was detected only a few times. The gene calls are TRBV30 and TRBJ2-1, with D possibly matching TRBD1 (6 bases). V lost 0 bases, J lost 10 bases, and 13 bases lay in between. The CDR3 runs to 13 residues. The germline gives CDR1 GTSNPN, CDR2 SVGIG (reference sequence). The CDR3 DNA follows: TGTGCCTGGAGTGTACTGGGGGCGAGGGAGCAGTTCTTC. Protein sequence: CAWSVLGAREQFF. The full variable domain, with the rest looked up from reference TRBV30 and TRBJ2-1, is SQTIHQWPATLVQPVGSPLSLECTVEGTSNPNLYWYRQAAGRGLQLLFYSVGIGQISSEVPQNLSASRPQDRQFILSSKKLLLSDSGFYLCAWSVLGAREQFFGPGTRLTVL.

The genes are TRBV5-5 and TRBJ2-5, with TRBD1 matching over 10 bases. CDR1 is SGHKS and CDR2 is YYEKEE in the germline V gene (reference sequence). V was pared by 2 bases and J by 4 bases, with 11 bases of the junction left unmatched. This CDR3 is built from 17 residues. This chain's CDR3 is CASSFQDRGRGGETQYF. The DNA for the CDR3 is TGTGCCAGCAGCTTCCAAGACAGGGGGCGCGGGGGAGAGACCCAGTACTTC. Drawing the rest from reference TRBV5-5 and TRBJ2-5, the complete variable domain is DAGVTQSPTHLIKTRGQQVTLRCSPISGHKSVSWYQQVLGQGPQFIFQYYEKEERGRGNFPDRFSARQFPNYSSELNVNALLLGDSALYLCASSFQDRGRGGETQYFGPGTRLLVL.

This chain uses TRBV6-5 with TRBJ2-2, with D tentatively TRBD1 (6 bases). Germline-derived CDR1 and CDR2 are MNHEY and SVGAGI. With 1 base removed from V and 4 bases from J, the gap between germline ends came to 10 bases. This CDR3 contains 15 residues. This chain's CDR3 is CASSYLGAPTGELFF. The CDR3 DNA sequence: TGTGCCAGCAGTTACTTGGGGGCGCCCACCGGGGAGCTGTTTTTT.

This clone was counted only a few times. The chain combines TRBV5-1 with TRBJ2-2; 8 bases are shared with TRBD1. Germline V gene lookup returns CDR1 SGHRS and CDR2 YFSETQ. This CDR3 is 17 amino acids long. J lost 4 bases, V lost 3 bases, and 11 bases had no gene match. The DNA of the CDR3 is TGCGCCAGCAGCTCTGGACAGGGTACCGTTGGCACCGGGGAGCTGTTTTTT. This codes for CASSSGQGTVGTGELFF.

For the CDR3, the DNA is TGTGCCAGCAGCTCCCTACTAGGACAGGTAAAGGACTCTGGAAACACCATATATTTT. Translated: CASSSLLGQVKDSGNTIYF. The J gene is TRBJ1-3, the V gene TRBV7-3, with 7 bases identical to TRBD1. Germline trimming cut 4 bases from V and 0 bases from J; bases unmatched to any gene: 15. Germline V lookup: CDR1 SGHTA, CDR2 FQGTGA. The CDR3 is 19 residues long.

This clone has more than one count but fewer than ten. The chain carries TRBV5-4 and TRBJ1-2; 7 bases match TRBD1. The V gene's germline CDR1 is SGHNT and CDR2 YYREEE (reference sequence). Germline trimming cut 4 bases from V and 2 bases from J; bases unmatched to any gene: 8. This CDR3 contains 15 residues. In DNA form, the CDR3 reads TGTGCCAGCAGCGGTCGGACAGGTGAAAACTATGGCTACACCTTC. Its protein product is CASSGRTGENYGYTF.

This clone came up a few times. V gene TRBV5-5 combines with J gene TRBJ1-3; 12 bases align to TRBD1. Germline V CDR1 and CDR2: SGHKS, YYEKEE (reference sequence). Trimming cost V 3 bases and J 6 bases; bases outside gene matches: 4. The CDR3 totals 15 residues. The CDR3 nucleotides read TGTGCCAGCAGCTGGGGACAGGGGGCAGAAAACACCATATATTTT. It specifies CASSWGQGAENTIYF.

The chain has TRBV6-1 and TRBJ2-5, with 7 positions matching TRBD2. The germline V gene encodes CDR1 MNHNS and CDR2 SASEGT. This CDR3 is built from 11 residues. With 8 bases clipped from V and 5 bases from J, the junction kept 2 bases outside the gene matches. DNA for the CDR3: TGTGCCAGCGGGGGGGACGAGACCCAGTACTTC. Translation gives CASGGDETQYF.

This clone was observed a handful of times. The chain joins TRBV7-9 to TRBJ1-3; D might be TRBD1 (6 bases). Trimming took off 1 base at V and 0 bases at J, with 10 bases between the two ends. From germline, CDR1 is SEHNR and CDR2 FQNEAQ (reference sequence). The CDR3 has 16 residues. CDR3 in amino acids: CASSLGQAYSGNTIYF. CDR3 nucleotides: TGTGCCAGCAGCTTAGGACAGGCCTACTCTGGAAACACCATATATTTT. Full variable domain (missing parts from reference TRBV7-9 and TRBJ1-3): DTGVSQNPRHKITKRGQNVTFRCDPISEHNRLYWYRQTLGQGPEFLTYFQNEAQLEKSRLLSDRFSAERPKGSFSTLEIQRTEQGDSAMYLCASSLGQAYSGNTIYFGEGSWLTVV.

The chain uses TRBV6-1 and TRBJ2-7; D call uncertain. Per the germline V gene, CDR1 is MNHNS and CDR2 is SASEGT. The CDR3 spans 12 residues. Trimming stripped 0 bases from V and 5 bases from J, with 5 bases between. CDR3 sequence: CASSEARNEQYF. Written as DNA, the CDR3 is TGTGCCAGCAGTGAAGCGCGTAACGAGCAGTACTTC.

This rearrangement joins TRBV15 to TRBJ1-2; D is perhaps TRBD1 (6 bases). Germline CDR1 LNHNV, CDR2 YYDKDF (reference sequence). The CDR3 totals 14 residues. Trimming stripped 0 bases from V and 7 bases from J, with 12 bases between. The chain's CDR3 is CATSRDRLGGGYTF. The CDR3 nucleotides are TGTGCCACCAGCAGAGATCGTTTAGGGGGTGGCTACACCTTC.

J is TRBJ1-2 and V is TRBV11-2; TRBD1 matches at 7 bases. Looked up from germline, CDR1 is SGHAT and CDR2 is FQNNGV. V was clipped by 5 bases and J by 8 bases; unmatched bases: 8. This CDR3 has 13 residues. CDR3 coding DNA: TGTGCCAGCAGCAACCGGGACAGAATCGGCTACACCTTC. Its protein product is CASSNRDRIGYTF.

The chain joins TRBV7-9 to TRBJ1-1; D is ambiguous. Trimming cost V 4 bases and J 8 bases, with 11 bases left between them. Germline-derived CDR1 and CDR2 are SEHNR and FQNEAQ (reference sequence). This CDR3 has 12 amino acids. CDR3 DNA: TGTGCCAGCAGCTGGCCTGCGGGAGAAGCTTTCTTT. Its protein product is CASSWPAGEAFF.

The CDR3 sequence: CASSSVGTGASPLHF. In DNA, the CDR3 is TGTGCCAGCAGTTCAGTGGGGACAGGGGCTTCACCCCTCCACTTT. V gene TRBV27 combines with J gene TRBJ1-6; 10 positions agree with TRBD1. Germline lookup yields CDR1 MNHEY and CDR2 SMNVEV (reference sequence). This CDR3 comprises 15 residues. V lost 4 bases and J lost 9; bases outside the gene matches: 6.

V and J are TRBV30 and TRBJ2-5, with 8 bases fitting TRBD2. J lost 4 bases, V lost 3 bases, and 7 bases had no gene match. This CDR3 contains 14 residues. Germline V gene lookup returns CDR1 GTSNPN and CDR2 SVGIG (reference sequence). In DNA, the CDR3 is TGTGCCTGGAGGGGACTAGGATGGGGAGAGACCCAGTACTTC. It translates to CAWRGLGWGETQYF.

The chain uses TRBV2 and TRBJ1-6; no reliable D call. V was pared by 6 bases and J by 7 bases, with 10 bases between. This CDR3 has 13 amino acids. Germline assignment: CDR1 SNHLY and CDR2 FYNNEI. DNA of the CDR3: TGTGCCAGCAGGAGGTCTTCCAATTCACCCCTCCACTTT. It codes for CASRRSSNSPLHF.

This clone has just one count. The CDR3 sequence is CASSPGLADTYEQYF. In nucleotides, the CDR3 is TGTGCCAGCAGCCCCGGACTAGCGGATACCTACGAGCAGTACTTC. The V and J genes are TRBV5-5 and TRBJ2-7, with TRBD2 matching over 10 bases. Germline V CDR1 and CDR2: SGHKS, YYEKEE (reference sequence). This CDR3 contains 15 residues. J lost 2 bases, V lost 4 bases, and 6 bases had no gene match.